The T cell receptor beta chain under discussion was sequenced for a study of OX40 agonist ivuxolimab in advanced cancers. In the study overall: The drug used for patients, ivuxolimab, was an agonistic anti-OX40 (CD134) antibody. Among those treated, three patients had partial responses, one with hepatocellular carcinoma and two with cutaneous melanoma. Study conclusions and caveats: Partial responders receiving 0.1-3.0 mg/kg showed among the lowest clonal expansion. Among T cells, CD8+ cells averaged more expanded clones than CD4+ cells.

The table came from immunoSEQ multiplex PCR; TCRdb's copy has only in-frame clones and leaves some out. There are 14,000 or so clones in the sample; around four fifths occur only once, and roughly 32% lies in the top ten. This CDR3 comprises 16 residues. On this clone itself: As yet, its antigen is unknown.

The receptor was derived from an adult with an advanced solid tumor such as melanoma, head and neck, liver or kidney cancer. The sample here was CD4+ or CD8+ T cells sorted from blood, taken in a trial of the OX40 agonist ivuxolimab. The chain is built from TRBV21-1 and TRBJ1-3; the table's D call, TRBD1, has no DNA check behind it. TRBV21-1 has pseudogene status. The CDR3 DNA is TGTGCCAGCAGGACCGGGACAGGCGAGTCTGGAAACACCATATATTTT. Its protein product is CASRTGTGESGNTIYF.